This passage covers 26 T cell receptor beta chains from one sample sequenced in a study of beta chain features in type 1 diabetes. Expressed TCRB transcripts were sequenced after all isolated RNA was converted to cDNA. TCRdb's table, derived via immunoSEQ multiplex PCR, lists solely in-frame clones and lacks some. This sample has fewer than 900,000 clones; roughly 15% occur once, and the top ten carry 0.023%. Material: naive CD4+ T cells from blood. The receptor source for this set is a woman in her late teens or twenties in good health.

This chain joins TRBV10-2 and TRBJ2-7, with 15 bases aligning to TRBD2. From germline, CDR1 is WSHSY and CDR2 SAAADI. The V and J ends lost 5 bases and 3 bases, in that order; junction bases with no gene match: 8. The CDR3 spans 17 residues. The CDR3 DNA is TGCGCCAGCAGTTACGGGACTAGCGGGAGGAATATCTACGAGCAGTACTTC. It is translated as CASSYGTSGRNIYEQYF.

This clone came up a few times. The V call is TRBV7-2, the J call TRBJ2-7, with D possibly being TRBD2 (6 bases). With 5 bases removed from V and 0 bases from J, the gap between germline ends came to 8 bases. The CDR3 is 13 amino acids. Germline CDR1 and CDR2: SGHTA and FQGNSA. The DNA for the CDR3 is TGTGCCAGCAGCGGGAGGAACTCCTACGAGCAGTACTTC. It yields the protein CASSGRNSYEQYF.

This clone has just a few counts. V and J are TRBV19 and TRBJ1-2, with 9 bases lining up with TRBD1. With V trimmed by 7 bases and J by 5 bases, 14 bases remained unmatched. CDR1 LNHDA and CDR2 SQIVND come from the germline V gene (reference sequence). The CDR3 is made up of 16 amino acids. The chain's CDR3 is CASTGTGPKGDYGYTF. The CDR3 DNA sequence: TGTGCCAGTACCGGGACAGGGCCCAAGGGTGATTATGGCTACACCTTC.

The V gene is TRBV15, the J gene TRBJ1-5; D is ambiguous. The germline gives CDR1 LNHNV, CDR2 YYDKDF (reference sequence). The CDR3 is 16 residues long. With 0 bases removed from V and 2 bases from J, the gap between germline ends came to 11 bases. The CDR3: CATSRDGAARNQPQHF. The CDR3 DNA follows: TGTGCCACCAGCAGAGATGGAGCAGCCCGCAATCAGCCCCAGCATTTT.

The chain couples TRBV6-6 to TRBJ2-1; 8 bases match TRBD1. The length of the CDR3 is 13 residues. From germline, CDR1 is MNHNY and CDR2 SVGAGI (reference sequence). V shed 8 bases and J 7 bases; nucleotides not matched to a gene: 7. The CDR3 DNA reads as TGTGCCAGCGACAGGGGTCGCTGGAATGAGCAGTTCTTC. It translates to CASDRGRWNEQFF.

The V call is TRBV7-9, the J call TRBJ2-1, with a possible D match to TRBD2 (5 bases). Per germline, CDR1 SEHNR and CDR2 FQNEAQ (reference sequence). This CDR3 region has 15 residues. The V and J ends lost 5 bases and 6 bases respectively, with 17 bases between them. CDR3 sequence: CASSHLSGRGNEQFF. The CDR3 coding sequence is TGTGCCAGCAGCCACCTCTCAGGCCGGGGCAATGAGCAGTTCTTC. Variable domain in full (rest from reference TRBV7-9 and TRBJ2-1): DTGVSQNPRHKITKRGQNVTFRCDPISEHNRLYWYRQTLGQGPEFLTYFQNEAQLEKSRLLSDRFSAERPKGSFSTLEIQRTEQGDSAMYLCASSHLSGRGNEQFFGPGTRLTVL.

This clone came up a few times. V gene TRBV10-2 combines with J gene TRBJ2-3; no reliable D call. Germline lookup yields CDR1 WSHSY and CDR2 SAAADI. V lost 6 bases and J lost 2, with 12 bases in between. There are 14 residues in the CDR3. CDR3: CASSDGPNTDTQYF. The CDR3 coding sequence is TGCGCCAGCAGCGACGGGCCTAACACAGATACGCAGTATTTT.

This clone was seen a few times. The CDR3 DNA sequence: TGTGCCAGCAGCCGACGGGTCCCGGGATCGGTCGGGGAGCTGTTTTTT. This encodes CASSRRVPGSVGELFF. V is TRBV7-8 and J is TRBJ2-2; TRBD2 is a possible D gene (5 bases). Germline V gives CDR1 SGHVS, CDR2 FQNEAQ. CDR3 length: 16 amino acids. V dropped 5 bases and J dropped 7 bases, with 20 bases sitting between them.

This clone has only a few counts. The chain couples TRBV11-2 to TRBJ2-3; D is possibly TRBD2 (6 bases). V was cut by 4 bases and J by 5 bases, with 22 bases left in between. CDR3 length: 17 residues. CDR1 and CDR2 from the germline V gene are SGHAT and FQNNGV. In DNA form, the CDR3 reads TGTGCCAGCAGCTCCCTCCGGAGGCGGGAACCCCGAGATACGCAGTATTTT. Protein product: CASSSLRRREPRDTQYF.

This clone was detected only a few times. The chain uses TRBV6-6 and TRBJ2-7; D gene unclear. This CDR3 has 11 residues. Looked up from germline, CDR1 is MNHNY and CDR2 is SVGAGI (reference sequence). Between the trimmed V and J ends, which lost 7 bases and 5 bases, there was a span of 9 bases. The CDR3 region is CASTNEHEQYF. CDR3 in DNA: TGTGCCAGCACCAATGAGCACGAGCAGTACTTC.

This clone was counted a few times. Sequence at one end of the junction differs from germline and may be a read error. The chain recombines TRBV10-1 with TRBJ2-5; no reliable D call. The CDR3 consists of 10 residues. The germline gives CDR1 WNHNN, CDR2 SYGVQD (reference sequence). This CDR3 is CASCEETQYF. CDR3 nucleotide sequence: TGCGCCAGCTGTGAGGAGACCCAGTACTTC.

This clone was picked up a small number of times. This chain joins TRBV5-1 and TRBJ1-2; 7 bases are shared with TRBD1. Germline V gives CDR1 SGHRS, CDR2 YFSETQ. The V and J ends lost 0 bases and 5 bases, in that order; junction bases with no gene match: 7. The CDR3 spans 15 residues. The CDR3 DNA is TGCGCCAGCAGCTTGGACGGGACAGCCGAGTATGGCTACACCTTC. Amino acids: CASSLDGTAEYGYTF.

The V call is TRBV2, the J call TRBJ2-5, with D possibly TRBD2 on 6 matching bases. Trimming pared 10 bases from V and 5 bases from J, leaving 14 bases between. Per germline, CDR1 SNHLY and CDR2 FYNNEI. The length of the CDR3 is 12 residues. For the CDR3, the DNA is TGTGCCACTACGGGAGCGGCTGAGACCCAGTACTTC. Its translation: CATTGAAETQYF.

This rearrangement joins TRBV29-1 to TRBJ2-3; D is unclear. The CDR3 loop spans 12 amino acids. V shed 0 bases and J shed 3 bases, with 4 bases lying between them. In germline, CDR1 is SQVTM, CDR2 ANQGSEA. The CDR3 DNA reads TGCAGCGTTGAAGATCGGACAGATACGCAGTATTTT. Residues: CSVEDRTDTQYF.

This clone was detected only a few times. The chain combines TRBV7-2 with TRBJ2-2; 8 bases are a match to TRBD2. V was clipped by 4 bases and J by 5 bases; unmatched bases: 12. The CDR3 is made up of 17 amino acids. Germline assignment: CDR1 SGHTA and CDR2 FQGNSA. CDR3 in DNA: TGTGCCAGCAGCTGGGGAAGAGCGGGAGAGCGGACCGGGGAGCTGTTTTTT. It is translated as CASSWGRAGERTGELFF.

The chain links TRBV7-2 to TRBJ2-5; the D gene could be TRBD1 or TRBD2 (6 bases each). The CDR3 has 16 amino acids. V lost 5 bases and J lost 5, with 21 bases in between. Germline lookup yields CDR1 SGHTA and CDR2 FQGNSA. The CDR3 region is CASSTMQQGGGETQYF. For the CDR3, the DNA is TGTGCCAGCAGCACAATGCAACAGGGTGGGGGGGAGACCCAGTACTTC. The full variable domain, with the rest looked up from reference TRBV7-2 and TRBJ2-5, is GAGVSQSPSNKVTEKGKDVELRCDPISGHTALYWYRQSLGQGLEFLIYFQGNSAPDKSGLPSDRFSAERTGGSVSTLTIQRTQQEDSAVYLCASSTMQQGGGETQYFGPGTRLLVL.

This clone was seen a handful of times. This rearrangement joins TRBV4-2 to TRBJ2-7; D possibly corresponds to TRBD2 (5 bases). Germline values: CDR1 LGHNA, CDR2 YNFKEQ. CDR3 size: 14 residues. Trimming shortened V by 1 base and J by 4 bases, and 11 bases separated the two germline ends. CDR3 region: CASSQGLPPYEQYF. CDR3 in DNA: TGTGCCAGCAGCCAAGGACTACCGCCATACGAGCAGTACTTC.

As regards this clone: Other DNA sequences of this sample code for an identical CDR3. The chain carries TRBV7-9 and TRBJ2-7; D not resolved. Trimming removed 8 bases at V and 4 bases at J, with 6 bases between. The V gene's germline CDR1 is SEHNR and CDR2 FQNEAQ (reference sequence). This CDR3 has 10 amino acids. CDR3 loop: CASGSYEQYF. The CDR3 DNA sequence: TGTGCCAGCGGTTCTTACGAGCAGTACTTC.

Only one count was recorded for this clone. At the DNA level, this CDR3 is encoded by other sequences in the same sample as well. The chain combines TRBV20-1 with TRBJ1-4; D perhaps matches TRBD1 (5 bases). Looked up from germline, CDR1 is DFQATT and CDR2 is SNEGSKA (reference sequence). The CDR3 loop spans 11 amino acids. Trimming stripped 3 bases from V and 7 bases from J, with 6 bases between. The DNA for the CDR3 is TGCAGTGCTAGGGGGGGTGAAAAACTGTTTTTT. As protein: CSARGGEKLFF.

This clone was picked up a small number of times. The chain carries TRBV28 and TRBJ2-7; D unclear. The V end was cut by 0 bases, the J end by 2 bases, with 11 bases between. CDR1 and CDR2 (germline): MDHEN, SYDVKM. This CDR3 is 15 amino acids long. In DNA form, the CDR3 reads TGTGCCAGCAGTTTATGGTCAGGCAGAGCCTACGAGCAGTACTTC. Its translation: CASSLWSGRAYEQYF.

CDR3: CASSFRLGEQFF. In nucleotides, the CDR3 is TGTGCCAGCAGCTTTAGACTCGGTGAGCAGTTCTTC. The chain is built from TRBV7-2 and TRBJ2-1; D gene uncertain. Trimming took 3 bases from V and 9 from J, leaving 9 bases between them. Germline values: CDR1 SGHTA, CDR2 FQGNSA. The CDR3 totals 12 residues.

This clone was found a few times. The chain recombines TRBV7-9 with TRBJ2-5; TRBD2 aligns across 12 bases. The CDR3 is 15 amino acids. Germline CDR1 reads SEHNR; CDR2 reads FQNEAQ (reference sequence). With 5 bases clipped from V and 5 bases from J, the junction kept 6 bases outside the gene matches. The CDR3, as DNA: TGTGCCAGCAGCCAGATCGGGACTAGCGGGGAGACCCAGTACTTC. Its translation: CASSQIGTSGETQYF. Drawing the rest from reference TRBV7-9 and TRBJ2-5, the complete variable domain is DTGVSQNPRHKITKRGQNVTFRCDPISEHNRLYWYRQTLGQGPEFLTYFQNEAQLEKSRLLSDRFSAERPKGSFSTLEIQRTEQGDSAMYLCASSQIGTSGETQYFGPGTRLLVL.

This clone was detected only a few times. This chain links TRBV9 with TRBJ2-1; the D is unclear. The CDR3 runs 16 residues. Germline V lookup: CDR1 SGDLS, CDR2 YYNGEE. Trimming took off 3 bases at V and 6 bases at J, with 19 bases between the two ends. Here the CDR3 reads CASSGAAGSFINEQFF. CDR3 nucleotides: TGTGCCAGCAGCGGGGCTGCAGGTTCCTTTATCAATGAGCAGTTCTTC.

V usage is TRBV5-1 and J usage is TRBJ2-1; 8 bases map to TRBD2. The CDR3 consists of 16 residues. Unmatched junction bases numbered 5, after V lost 3 bases and J lost 0 bases. Looked up from germline, CDR1 is SGHRS and CDR2 is YFSETQ. This CDR3 reads CASSSQAGVSYNEQFF. For the CDR3, the DNA is TGCGCCAGCAGCTCACAAGCGGGGGTCTCCTACAATGAGCAGTTCTTC.

Details on this clone: Other DNA variants within this sample encode the same CDR3. The gene calls are TRBV4-1 and TRBJ2-1; 10 nucleotides agree with TRBD2. Germline values: CDR1 MGHRA, CDR2 YSYEKL. The CDR3 is 15 amino acids. V lost 4 bases to trimming and J lost 3 bases; unmatched junction nucleotides: 3. The CDR3 here is CASSLLAGVYNEQFF. DNA for the CDR3: TGCGCCAGCAGCCTCCTAGCGGGAGTCTACAATGAGCAGTTCTTC.

This clone turned up a few times. The V call is TRBV7-8, the J call TRBJ2-7, with 9 nucleotides matching TRBD1. V gave up 1 base and J gave up 3 bases; unmatched junction bases: 7. Germline V gives CDR1 SGHVS, CDR2 FQNEAQ. CDR3 length: 16 amino acids. The CDR3 sequence is CASSLVYRGPGYEQYF. CDR3 in DNA: TGTGCCAGCAGCTTAGTGTACAGGGGGCCAGGCTACGAGCAGTACTTC.